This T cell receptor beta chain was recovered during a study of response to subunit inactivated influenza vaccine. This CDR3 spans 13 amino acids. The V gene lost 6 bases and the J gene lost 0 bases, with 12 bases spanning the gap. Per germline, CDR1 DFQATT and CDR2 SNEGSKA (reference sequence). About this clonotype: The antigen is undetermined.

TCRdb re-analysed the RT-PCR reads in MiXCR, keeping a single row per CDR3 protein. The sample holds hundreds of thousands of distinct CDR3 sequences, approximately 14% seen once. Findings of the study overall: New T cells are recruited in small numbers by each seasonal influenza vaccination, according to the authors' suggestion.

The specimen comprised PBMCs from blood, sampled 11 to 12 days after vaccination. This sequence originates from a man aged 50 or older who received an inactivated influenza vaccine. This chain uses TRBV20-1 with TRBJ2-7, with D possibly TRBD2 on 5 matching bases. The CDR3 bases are TGCAGTGCCGACGAGGGCAACTCCTACGAGCAGTACTTC. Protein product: CSADEGNSYEQYF.